Detailed here is one T cell receptor beta chain. The protocol was immunoSEQ multiplex PCR, while the TCRdb copy is restricted to in-frame clones and leaves out a portion. The profile shows 300,000 to 500,000 clones, roughly 90% of them singletons. The data originate from a study of blood T cell repertoires in COVID-19. CDR1 is SGHRS and CDR2 is YFSETQ in the germline V gene. V dropped 0 bases and J dropped 3 bases, with 22 bases sitting between them. The CDR3 has 18 amino acids. Sequencing used PBMCs or T cells enriched from blood (not recorded which). The chain uses TRBV5-1 and TRBJ2-7; possible D gene TRBD2, 6 bases. The source is a woman in her 30s with acute COVID-19. The CDR3 region has the DNA TGCGCCAGCAGCTTGGTTCTTGGGGGGAGCGGAGGACTCTACGAGCAGTACTTC. Its translation is CASSLVLGGSGGLYEQYF.